These 7 T cell receptor beta chains came from one sample sequenced in a study of cytomegalovirus exposure and HLA in healthy donors. The PCR used 60 Vbeta and 13 Jbeta primers. Libraries were prepared by immunoSEQ multiplex PCR; TCRdb keeps only in-frame clonotypes and omits some of them. The sample shows 170,000 or so clones, about 84% of them seen only once. Sample: PBMCs. These receptors all come from a man in his late teens or twenties in good health and CMV-seronegative.

The rearrangement uses TRBV18 and TRBJ2-1; TRBD2 aligns across 12 bases. This CDR3 comprises 14 residues. V was pared by 3 bases and J by 8 bases, with 2 bases of the junction left unmatched. Germline lookup yields CDR1 KGHSH and CDR2 LQKENI. CDR3 DNA sequence: TGTGCCAGCTCACCCAGACTAGCGGGGGATGAGCAGTTCTTC. It is translated as CASSPRLAGDEQFF.

The chain has TRBV7-6 and TRBJ2-7; TRBD1 agrees at 9 bases. Losses at the gene ends were 1 base for V and 5 bases for J; bases not matched to a gene: 6. The CDR3 contains 15 residues. Germline V CDR1 and CDR2: SGHVS, FNYEAQ. The DNA of the CDR3 is TGTGCCAGCAGCTTAGAGGACAGGGGAGTCCACGAGCAGTACTTC. Residues: CASSLEDRGVHEQYF.

The chain carries TRBV6-6 and TRBJ2-7; 11 bases line up with TRBD2. The CDR3 spans 16 residues. Germline values: CDR1 MNHNY, CDR2 SVGAGI (reference sequence). V lost 4 bases and J lost 1; bases outside the gene matches: 6. CDR3: CASSSGLAERSYEQYF. The CDR3 DNA sequence: TGTGCCAGCAGTTCGGGACTAGCGGAGAGATCCTACGAGCAGTACTTC.

This clone was counted a single time. J is TRBJ2-3 and V is TRBV7-2; D gene uncertain. Germline V lookup: CDR1 SGHTA, CDR2 FQGNSA. CDR3 length equals 15 residues. V lost 1 base to trimming and J lost 1 base, with 9 bases between them. CDR3 protein: CASSLEPRGTDTQYF. The CDR3, as DNA: TGTGCCAGCAGCTTAGAACCGAGAGGCACAGATACGCAGTATTTT.

V gene TRBV7-3 combines with J gene TRBJ2-6, with D perhaps matching TRBD2 (5 bases). Trimming shortened V by 2 bases and J by 0 bases, and 14 bases separated the two germline ends. Germline values: CDR1 SGHTA, CDR2 FQGTGA. The CDR3 loop spans 18 amino acids. CDR3 nucleotides: TGTGCCAGCAGCTTAGGACTGCGATCGGGCTCTGGGGCCAACGTCCTGACTTTC. Translated, it gives CASSLGLRSGSGANVLTF.

In this sample, this clone turned up a few times. The gene calls are TRBV19 and TRBJ1-5; 8 nucleotides match TRBD1. Unmatched junction bases numbered 9, after V lost 7 bases and J lost 4 bases. This CDR3 is built from 15 residues. CDR1 is LNHDA and CDR2 is SQIVND in the germline V gene (reference sequence). The CDR3 region has the DNA TGTGCCAGTACTCAGGGACAGGACGTTAATCAGCCCCAGCATTTT. It encodes CASTQGQDVNQPQHF.

The chain carries TRBV7-8 and TRBJ1-5; possible D gene TRBD1, 6 bases. The CDR3 has 12 residues. Germline lookup yields CDR1 SGHVS and CDR2 FQNEAQ. V was shortened by 5 bases and J by 6 bases, with 8 bases between the two germline ends. Here the CDR3 reads CASSPDSQPQHF. Here the CDR3 DNA reads TGTGCCAGCAGCCCGGACAGTCAGCCCCAGCATTTT. The variable domain in full, with the rest retrieved from reference TRBV7-8 and TRBJ1-5, is GAGVSQSPRYKVAKRGQDVALRCDPISGHVSLFWYQQALGQGPEFLTYFQNEAQLDKSGLPSDRFFAERPEGSVSTLKIQRTQQEDSAVYLCASSPDSQPQHFGDGTRLSIL.